This record concerns one T cell receptor beta chain sequence. Its antigen is still unknown. There are 15 residues in the CDR3. Germline V gives CDR1 MNHEY, CDR2 SVGAGI. J was trimmed by 2 bases and V by 2 bases; bases with no gene match: 5. The sample belongs to a study of a mutant IDH1 vaccine in newly diagnosed glioma. Time point noted: week 47, end of study. Alongside topical imiquimod, each dose of vaccine comprised 300 ug of mutant IDH1 20-mer peptide. TCRdb keeps only in-frame clones here, not all; method: immunoSEQ multiplex PCR. The sample contains about 94,000 clones, over 85% of which appear only once.

The chain carries TRBV6-5 and TRBJ1-2; 7 nucleotides line up with TRBD1. This clonotype was obtained from a woman between 50 and 59 years old with glioma. This specimen consisted of PBMCs, obtained from a glioma patient whose treatment included an IDH1 peptide vaccine. CDR3 region: CASSYGQAVNYGYTF. CDR3 coding DNA: TGTGCCAGCAGTTACGGACAGGCGGTAAACTATGGCTACACCTTC.